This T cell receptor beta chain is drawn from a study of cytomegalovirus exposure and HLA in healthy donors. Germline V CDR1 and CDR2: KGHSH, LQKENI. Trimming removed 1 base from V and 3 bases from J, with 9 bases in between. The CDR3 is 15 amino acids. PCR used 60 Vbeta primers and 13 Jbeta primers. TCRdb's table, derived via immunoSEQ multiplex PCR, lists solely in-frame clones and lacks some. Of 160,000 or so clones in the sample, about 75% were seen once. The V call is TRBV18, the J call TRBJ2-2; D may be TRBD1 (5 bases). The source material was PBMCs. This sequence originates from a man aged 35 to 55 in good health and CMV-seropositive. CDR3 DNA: TGTGCCAGCTCACCACTCGGACAAGACACCGGGGAGCTGTTTTTT. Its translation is CASSPLGQDTGELFF.